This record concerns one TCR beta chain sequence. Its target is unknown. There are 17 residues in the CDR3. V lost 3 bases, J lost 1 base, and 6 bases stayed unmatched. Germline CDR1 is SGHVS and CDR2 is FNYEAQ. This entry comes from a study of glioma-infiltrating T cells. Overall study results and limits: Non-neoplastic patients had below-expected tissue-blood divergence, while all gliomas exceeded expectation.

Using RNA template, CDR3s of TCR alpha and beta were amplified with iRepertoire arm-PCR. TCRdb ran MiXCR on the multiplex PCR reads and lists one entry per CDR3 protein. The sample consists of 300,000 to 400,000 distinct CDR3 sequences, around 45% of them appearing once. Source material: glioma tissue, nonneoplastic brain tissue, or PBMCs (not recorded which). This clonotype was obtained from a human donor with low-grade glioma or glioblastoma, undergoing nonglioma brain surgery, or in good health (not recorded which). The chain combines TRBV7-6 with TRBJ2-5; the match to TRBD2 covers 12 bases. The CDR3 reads CASSLGLAGWTQETQYF. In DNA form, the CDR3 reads TGTGCCAGCAGCTTGGGACTAGCGGGTTGGACCCAAGAGACCCAGTACTTC.